What follows describes a single T cell receptor (beta chain). No antigen is known for it. Germline CDR1 SGHDT, CDR2 YYEEEE. Trimming left V 5 bases short and J 0 bases short, with 17 bases between. CDR3 length: 16 residues. Study results and caveats: Whole repertoires were not studied in the larger cohort, only one V-J beta rearrangement.

Via MiXCR, TCRdb re-called the 5' RACE reads, giving one row per CDR3 protein. The sample has 62,000 or so distinct CDR3 sequences; roughly 23% are singletons. This receptor was obtained from a female donor with breast cancer. The sample taken for sequencing was memory CD4+ T cells sorted from a lymph node. Described subset: memory CD4+ T cells, CD4+CD45RO+CD25-. J is TRBJ1-1 and V is TRBV5-6, with D uncertain. The CDR3: CASRNLLAPMNTEAFF. The CDR3 coding sequence is TGTGCCAGCAGAAACCTGCTTGCCCCCATGAACACTGAAGCTTTCTTT.